This T cell receptor beta chain was documented in a study of spatial heterogeneity in lung cancer. General observations from the study: Mutation tallies in tumors tracked expanded intratumoral alpha and beta TCR counts.

Unique molecular identifiers, one per molecule, were present on every TCR cDNA molecule. In TCRdb, the 5' RACE reads were re-called with MiXCR into one record per CDR3 protein. Of 6,100 or so distinct CDR3 sequences listed, 6.5% to 8% are singletons. With 3 bases removed from V and 0 bases from J, the gap between germline ends came to 17 bases. Germline V gene sequence: CDR1 MDHEN, CDR2 SYDVKM. The CDR3 has 18 residues. This clonotype counts as medium-sized (0.01 to 0.1%). The antigen is unknown. The time point denotes: sample taken at primary tumor resection. Donation came from roughly 72 patients with untreated early-stage non-small cell lung cancer. Whole RNA from tumor, nontumor lung or frozen PBMC was sequenced unsorted.

Sequencing used lung tumor tissue, obtained at surgery. The gene calls are TRBV28 and TRBJ2-2; D may be TRBD2 (5 bases). The clonotype originates from a male donor with early-stage non-small cell lung cancer. In nucleotides, the CDR3 is TGTGCCAGCAGTTTCCTCCTCGGGTTAGCGCCGAACACCGGGGAGCTGTTTTTT. Translated: CASSFLLGLAPNTGELFF.